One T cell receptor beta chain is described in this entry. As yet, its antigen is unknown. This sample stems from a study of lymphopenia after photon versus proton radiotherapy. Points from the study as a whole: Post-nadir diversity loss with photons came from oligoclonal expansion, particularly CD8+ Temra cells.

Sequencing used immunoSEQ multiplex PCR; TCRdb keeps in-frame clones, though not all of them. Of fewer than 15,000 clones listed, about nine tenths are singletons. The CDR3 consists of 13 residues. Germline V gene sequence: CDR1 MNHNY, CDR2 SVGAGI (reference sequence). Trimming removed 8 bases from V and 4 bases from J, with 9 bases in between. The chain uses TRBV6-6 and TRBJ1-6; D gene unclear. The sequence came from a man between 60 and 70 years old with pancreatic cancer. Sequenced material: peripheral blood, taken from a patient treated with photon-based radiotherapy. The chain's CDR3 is CASFLVYNSPLHF. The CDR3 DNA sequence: TGTGCCAGCTTCCTCGTTTATAATTCACCCCTCCACTTT.